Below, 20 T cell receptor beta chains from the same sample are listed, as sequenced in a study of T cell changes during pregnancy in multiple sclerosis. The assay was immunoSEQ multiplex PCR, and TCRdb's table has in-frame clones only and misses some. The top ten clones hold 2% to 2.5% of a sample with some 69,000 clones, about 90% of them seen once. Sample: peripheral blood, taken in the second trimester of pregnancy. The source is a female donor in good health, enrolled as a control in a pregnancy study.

The CDR3 loop is CASSVRLVGELFF. The CDR3 region has the DNA TGTGCCAGCAGCGTACGACTAGTCGGGGAGCTGTTTTTT. J is TRBJ2-2 and V is TRBV9; D is perhaps TRBD2 (6 bases). V lost 1 base and J lost 7, with 8 bases in between. The CDR3 spans 13 residues. Germline V gives CDR1 SGDLS, CDR2 YYNGEE.

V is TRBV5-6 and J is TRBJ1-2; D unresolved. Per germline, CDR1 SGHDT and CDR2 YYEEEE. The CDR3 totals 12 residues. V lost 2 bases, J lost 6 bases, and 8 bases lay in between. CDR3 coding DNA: TGTGCCAGCAGCTTTAACGGGGATGGCTACACCTTC. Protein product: CASSFNGDGYTF.

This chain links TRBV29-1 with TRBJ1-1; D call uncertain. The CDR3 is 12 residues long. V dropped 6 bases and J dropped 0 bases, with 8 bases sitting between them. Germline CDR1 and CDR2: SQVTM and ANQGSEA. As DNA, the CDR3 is TGCAGCGTGGCGACTATGAACACTGAAGCTTTCTTT. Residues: CSVATMNTEAFF.

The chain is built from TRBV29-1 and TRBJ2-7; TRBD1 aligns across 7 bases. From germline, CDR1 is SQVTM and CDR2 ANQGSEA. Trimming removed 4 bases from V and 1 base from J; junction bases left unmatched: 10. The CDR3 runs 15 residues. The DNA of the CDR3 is TGCAGCGTTGCGTGGACAGGCGACAATTCCTACGAGCAGTACTTC. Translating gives CSVAWTGDNSYEQYF.

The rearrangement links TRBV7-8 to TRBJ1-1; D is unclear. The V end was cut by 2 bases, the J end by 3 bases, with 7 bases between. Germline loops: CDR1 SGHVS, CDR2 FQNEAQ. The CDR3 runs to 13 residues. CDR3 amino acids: CASSLYGDTEAFF. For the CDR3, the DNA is TGTGCCAGCAGCTTATACGGTGACACTGAAGCTTTCTTT.

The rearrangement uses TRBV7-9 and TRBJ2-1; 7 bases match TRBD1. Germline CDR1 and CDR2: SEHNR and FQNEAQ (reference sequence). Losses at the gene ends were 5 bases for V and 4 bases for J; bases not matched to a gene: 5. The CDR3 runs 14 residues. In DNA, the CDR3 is TGTGCCAGCAGCACTCAACAGGGGTACAATGAGCAGTTCTTC. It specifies CASSTQQGYNEQFF.

CDR3 loop: CASSDSSGSLTDTQYF. CDR3 DNA: TGTGCCAGCAGTGACTCCAGCGGGAGCTTGACAGATACGCAGTATTTT. This rearrangement joins TRBV6-4 to TRBJ2-3, with 8 bases lining up with TRBD2. The V segment lost 0 bases and the J segment 3 bases; nucleotides outside the gene matches: 5. Germline CDR1 reads MRHNA; CDR2 reads SNTAGT. The length of the CDR3 is 16 residues.

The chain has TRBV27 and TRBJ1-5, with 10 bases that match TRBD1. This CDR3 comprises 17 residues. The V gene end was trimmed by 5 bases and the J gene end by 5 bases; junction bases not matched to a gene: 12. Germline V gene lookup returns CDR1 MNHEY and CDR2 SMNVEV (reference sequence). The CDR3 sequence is CASSLRVGTGVDQPQHF. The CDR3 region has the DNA TGTGCCAGCAGTCTAAGGGTCGGGACAGGGGTGGATCAGCCCCAGCATTTT.

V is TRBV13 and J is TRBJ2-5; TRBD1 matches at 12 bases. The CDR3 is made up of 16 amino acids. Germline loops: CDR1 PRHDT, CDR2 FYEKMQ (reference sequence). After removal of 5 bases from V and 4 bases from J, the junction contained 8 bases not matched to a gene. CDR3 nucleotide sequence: TGTGCCAGCAGCCACGCCGGGACAGGGGGCCGAGAGACCCAGTACTTC. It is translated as CASSHAGTGGRETQYF.

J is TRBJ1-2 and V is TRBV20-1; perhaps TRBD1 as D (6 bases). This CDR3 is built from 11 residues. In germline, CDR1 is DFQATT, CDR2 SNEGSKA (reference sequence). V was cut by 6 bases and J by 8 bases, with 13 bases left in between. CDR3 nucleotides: TGCAGTGCCACAGGGCCGCGGGGCTACACCTTC. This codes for CSATGPRGYTF.

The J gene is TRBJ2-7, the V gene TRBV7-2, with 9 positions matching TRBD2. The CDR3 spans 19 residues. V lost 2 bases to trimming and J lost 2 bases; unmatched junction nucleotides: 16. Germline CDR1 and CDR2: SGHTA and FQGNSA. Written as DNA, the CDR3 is TGTGCCAGCAGCTTAAGAGGAGTGGGACTAGCATCGTCGGCCTACGAGCAGTACTTC. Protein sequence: CASSLRGVGLASSAYEQYF.

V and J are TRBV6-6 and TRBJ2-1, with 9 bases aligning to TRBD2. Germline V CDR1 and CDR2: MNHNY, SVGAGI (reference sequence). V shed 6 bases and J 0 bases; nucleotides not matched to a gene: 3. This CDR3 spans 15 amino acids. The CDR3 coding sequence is TGTGCCAGCAGCTATAGCGGGAGCTCCTACAATGAGCAGTTCTTC. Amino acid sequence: CASSYSGSSYNEQFF.

The DNA for the CDR3 is TGTGCCAGCAGCATACCCCCTAGCGGGAGGGCCCTCTACAATGAGCAGTTCTTC. Translated, it gives CASSIPPSGRALYNEQFF. V and J are TRBV11-2 and TRBJ2-1, with TRBD2 identical over 12 bases. CDR1 and CDR2 (germline): SGHAT, FQNNGV. The V and J ends lost 5 bases and 3 bases, in that order; junction bases with no gene match: 11. The CDR3 has 18 amino acids.

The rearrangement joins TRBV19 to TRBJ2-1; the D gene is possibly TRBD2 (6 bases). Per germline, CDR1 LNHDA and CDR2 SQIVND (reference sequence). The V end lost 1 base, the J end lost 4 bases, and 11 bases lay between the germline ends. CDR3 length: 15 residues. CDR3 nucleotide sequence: TGTGCCAGTAGTATAGCGGACTATCTGTACAATGAGCAGTTCTTC. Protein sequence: CASSIADYLYNEQFF.

The CDR3 bases are TGTGCCAGCAGGTCTCGGGGTGGTTACAATGAGCAGTTCTTC. Protein product: CASRSRGGYNEQFF. This chain uses TRBV11-2 with TRBJ2-1, with a tentative D call TRBD2 (5 bases). The V gene lost 6 bases and the J gene lost 4 bases, with 13 bases spanning the gap. The length of the CDR3 is 14 residues. Germline V gene sequence: CDR1 SGHAT, CDR2 FQNNGV.

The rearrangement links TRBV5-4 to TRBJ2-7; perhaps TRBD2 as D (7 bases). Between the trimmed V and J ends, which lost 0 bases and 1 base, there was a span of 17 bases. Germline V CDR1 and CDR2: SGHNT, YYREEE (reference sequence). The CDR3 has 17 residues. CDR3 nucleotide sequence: TGTGCCAGCAGCTTGGCGTCTGCGGGGGCACTTTCCTACGAGCAGTACTTC. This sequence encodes CASSLASAGALSYEQYF.

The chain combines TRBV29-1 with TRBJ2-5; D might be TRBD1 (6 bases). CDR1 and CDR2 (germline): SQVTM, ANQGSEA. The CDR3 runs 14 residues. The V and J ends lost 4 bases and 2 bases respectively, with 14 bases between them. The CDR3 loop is CSVGRQAHQETQYF. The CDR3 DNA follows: TGCAGCGTTGGGCGACAGGCCCATCAAGAGACCCAGTACTTC.

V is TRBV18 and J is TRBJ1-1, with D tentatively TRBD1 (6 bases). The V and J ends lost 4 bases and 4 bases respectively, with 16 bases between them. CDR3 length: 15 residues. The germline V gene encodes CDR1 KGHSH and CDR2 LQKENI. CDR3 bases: TGTGCCAGCTCACAAACACAGGGTTGGGGCACTGAAGCTTTCTTT. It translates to CASSQTQGWGTEAFF.

The chain's CDR3 is CASSSETSRGSNQPQHF. In nucleotides, the CDR3 is TGTGCCAGCAGCTCCGAAACCTCCAGGGGTAGCAATCAGCCCCAGCATTTT. This chain links TRBV7-9 with TRBJ1-5; maybe TRBD1 (6 bases). Trimming removed 4 bases at V and 0 bases at J, with 16 bases between. Germline lookup yields CDR1 SEHNR and CDR2 FQNEAQ (reference sequence). The CDR3 spans 17 residues.

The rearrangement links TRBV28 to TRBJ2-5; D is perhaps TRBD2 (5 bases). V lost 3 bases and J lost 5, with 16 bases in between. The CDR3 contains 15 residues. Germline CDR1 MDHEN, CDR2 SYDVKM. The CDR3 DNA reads TGTGCCAGCAGTTTGCGGTCGTGGGGAGACGAGACCCAGTACTTC. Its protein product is CASSLRSWGDETQYF.